This T cell receptor (beta chain) was identified during a study of blood T cells in healthy people across ages (dated by TCRdb to between 2014 and 2016). The study in broad terms: Template switching captured roughly one uniquely barcoded TCR beta cDNA molecule per two T cells in model experiments. The study measured age-related changes in TCR beta repertoire diversity using deep sequencing normalized with unique cDNA molecular identifiers. The donors were split into four age groups: young (average about 15 years), middle-aged (over 35), aged (62) and long-lived (roughly 80). The study analyzed two additional independent replicas of 1 million unique cDNA reads from the same blood draw for two donors, one aged 18 to 29 and one aged 80 or older. What the research found in general, with its limitations: Observed TCR beta diversity per million T cells fell roughly linearly with age, and a significant reduction was already apparent by age approximately 40. Because profiling used bulk unsorted PBMCs, naive and antigen-experienced compartments could not be compared conclusively. Estimates of total diversity from one million sequenced T cells were regarded as lower bounds and underestimates. Compared with the aged group, the long-lived group had more naive CD4+ T cells, fewer expanded clones and increased TCR diversity, a pattern suggesting age selection. Observed TCR beta diversity correlated strongly with the percentage of naive T cells measured by flow cytometry. Because donor CMV infection status was unknown, age-related changes in expanded clonotypes were potentially confounded.

The CDR3 starts with the cysteine, ends with the phenylalanine, and has 15 residues. Only CDR3 DNA remains: 45 bases, in frame from the first base. The germline V gene yields SGHRS for CDR1 and YFSETQ for CDR2. Receptor libraries were prepared by 5' RACE. TCRdb names Illumina HiSeq 2500 as the instrument used. A second about 7 to 12 cycle PCR used a sample-barcoded 5' primer and a J-beta primer mix. A unique molecular identifier was introduced onto each TCR beta cDNA molecule by a template-switch 5' adaptor carrying 12 random nucleotides. Each sample yielded at least 2.5 million CDR3-containing paired-end reads. First-strand cDNA was synthesized from all RNA with the Mint cDNA synthesis kit, primed by a TRBC-specific oligonucleotide. All cDNA was treated with uracil-DNA glycosylase and then went through a first 18-cycle PCR with the universal primers M1SS and BC2_uni_R. For the original study's pipeline: Each sample was normalized by randomly selecting 1 million high-quality reads, each carrying a distinct molecular identifier. Reads sharing molecular identifiers were discarded rather than binned into consensus sequences. MiTCR, run with a Q25 quality threshold and the strictest error-elimination algorithm, handled CDR3 identification, clonotype clustering and error correction. A nonparametric unseen species model with Euler transformation was used to estimate a lower bound on total TCR beta diversity. TCRdb trimmed public reads at Q25 via fastp, called clones via MiXCR and kept in-frame beta chains. Rows with a matching CDR3 protein are joined into one entry that keeps the most common DNA and genes. TCRdb, rather than the study authors, made the V and J calls. This sample has some 930,000 distinct CDR3 sequences in its table, and 25% to 35% of those were observed once. Roughly a tenth of the sample comes from the top ten.

This clonotype has only a few counts. It has no known antigen specificity. The junction departs from the called germline gene at one end, perhaps through a read error. The donors were about 40 Caucasian individuals from Russia, aged 6 to 90 years, who were systemically healthy. Around 10 milliliters of peripheral blood were collected from each donor into EDTA-treated Vacutainer tubes. Ficoll-Paque density-gradient centrifugation was used to isolate PBMCs, with at least 6.5 million per sample. Total RNA was extracted from PBMCs with Trizol reagent, with at least 5 micrograms obtained per sample. For every donor, an aliquot of PBMCs went through flow cytometry to measure the percentages of naive CD45RAhigh/CD27high T cells. Separately, the same data were catalogued under a study of T cells of mothers and their children. Per that second paper: Donors were nine systemically healthy Caucasian individuals: three mothers and their six children. cDNA synthesis used all of the extracted RNA, with roughly 1.5 ug of RNA in each 15 ul reaction. In the second PCR, the M1S primer introduced both the sample barcodes and 2-4 random nucleotides. Over 10 million TCR beta CDR3 reads came from each mother, compared with some 3 million reads from each child. TCR recombination output is similarly shaped by thymic selection in related and unrelated pairs, with a minor effect exerted by inherited differences. Related mother-child pairs always showed normalized repertoire overlap that was slightly higher than in unrelated mother-child pairs, though the difference was never significant. No persistent microchimeric T cell clones were detected, at a sensitivity of 80 to 100 clones per million clonotypes. In the study, deep NGS was used to compare the TCR beta repertoires of mothers and children, and features distinguishing related mother-child pairs from unrelated individuals were sought. Mothers averaged roughly 40 +/- 4 years of age and children averaged roughly 11 +/- 4 years. After adapter ligation was performed with NEBNext reagents, the libraries were sequenced on an Illumina HiSeq 2000 with 100+100 nt paired-end reads. To prevent cross-contamination, the mother and child libraries were prepared a month apart and were sequenced in separate runs. For each donor, between roughly 500,000 and 2,300,000 distinct TCR beta clonotypes were identified. Naive TCR beta clonotypes were estimated from low-frequency clonotypes matched to each donor's FACS-determined naive share, without sorting.

The TCR comes from a woman in her thirties or forties in good health. The chain couples TRBV5-1 to TRBJ2-1; 12 nucleotides in the junction match TRBD2. The sample comprised blood. The CDR3 protein sequence reads: CASTRLAGAYNGQFF. The base sequence is TGCGCCAGCACTCGACTAGCGGGGGCCTACAATGGGCAGTTCTTC.